The next 5 T cell receptor beta chains were all read from a single sample in a study of glioma-infiltrating T cells after dendritic cell vaccination. As to time point: after dendritic cell vaccination, including at tumor progression/relapse. The method was immunoSEQ multiplex PCR; TCRdb's version includes in-frame clones alone and lacks a portion of them. The repertoire holds approximately 85,000 clones, with around 84% as singletons. Sample: blood, taken after dendritic cell vaccination. The source is a human donor with glioblastoma.

The chain uses TRBV7-8 and TRBJ1-1; tentative D call: TRBD1 (6 bases). Germline assignment: CDR1 SGHVS and CDR2 FQNEAQ. The CDR3 is made up of 17 amino acids. V shed 5 bases and J shed 0 bases, with 19 bases lying between them. The CDR3 here is CASSPWTDLSMNTEAFF. CDR3 DNA: TGTGCCAGCAGCCCATGGACAGACCTCTCTATGAACACTGAAGCTTTCTTT.

This chain links TRBV28 with TRBJ1-1, with 12 bases aligning to TRBD1. Trimming cost V 5 bases and J 10 bases; bases outside gene matches: 11. This CDR3 has 15 residues. The germline gives CDR1 MDHEN, CDR2 SYDVKM. CDR3 sequence reads: CASSSSPGQGAVAFF. CDR3 in DNA: TGTGCCAGCAGTAGTAGTCCGGGACAGGGGGCCGTAGCTTTCTTT. The complete variable domain, with remaining parts taken from reference TRBV28 and TRBJ1-1, reads DVKVTQSSRYLVKRTGEKVFLECVQDMDHENMFWYRQDPGLGLRLIYFSYDVKMKEKGDIPEGYSVSREKKERFSLILESASTNQTSMYLCASSSSPGQGAVAFFGQGTRLTVV.

This sequence joins TRBV13 and TRBJ2-3; maybe TRBD1 (6 bases). Germline CDR1 PRHDT, CDR2 FYEKMQ (reference sequence). The V end was cut by 2 bases, the J end by 0 bases, with 9 bases between. The CDR3 runs 15 residues. CDR3 sequence reads: CASSLLQGSTDTQYF. The CDR3 nucleotides are TGTGCCAGCAGCTTATTACAGGGCAGCACAGATACGCAGTATTTT.

This clone appeared a few times. CDR3 region: CASSLYDAGAVADTQYF. As DNA, the CDR3 is TGTGCCAGCAGCTTGTATGACGCAGGGGCGGTAGCAGATACGCAGTATTTT. The genes are TRBV5-6 and TRBJ2-3, with D tentatively TRBD1 (6 bases). Germline CDR1 and CDR2: SGHDT and YYEEEE. This CDR3 has 17 amino acids. Trimming left V 1 base short and J 4 bases short, with 19 bases between.

This clone occurred once. This rearrangement joins TRBV6-1 to TRBJ1-2; weak D call: TRBD1 (6 bases). The V gene lost 3 bases and the J gene lost 4 bases, with 18 bases spanning the gap. The CDR3 covers 16 residues. The germline CDR1 and CDR2 sequences are MNHNS and SASEGT. The CDR3 nucleotides read TGTGCCAGCAGTGACTTCGGCGGGGGGCATGTCTATGGCTACACCTTC. It is translated as CASSDFGGGHVYGYTF.